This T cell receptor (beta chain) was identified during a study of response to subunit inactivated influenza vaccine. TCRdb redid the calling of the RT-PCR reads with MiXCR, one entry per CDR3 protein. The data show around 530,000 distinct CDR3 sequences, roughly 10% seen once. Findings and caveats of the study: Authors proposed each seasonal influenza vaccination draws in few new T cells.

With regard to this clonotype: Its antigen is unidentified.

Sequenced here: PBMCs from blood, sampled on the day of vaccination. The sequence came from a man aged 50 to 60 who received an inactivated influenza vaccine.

CDR3 in amino acids: CASSLMVEHANEWQFF. In DNA, the CDR3 is TGTGCCAGCAGCTTGATGGTGGAACATGCCAATGAGTGGCAGTTCTTC. J is TRBJ2-1 and V is TRBV5-6; D remains unclear. The CDR3 sequence is 16 residues long. The V gene lost 1 base and the J gene lost 12 bases, with 23 bases spanning the gap. Germline CDR1 is SGHDT and CDR2 is YYEEEE.